The 8 T cell receptor beta chains given below trace back to one sample, sequenced in a study of identical twins. Using its own MiXCR run on the 5' RACE reads, TCRdb lists one record per CDR3 protein. The repertoire holds roughly 350,000 distinct CDR3 sequences, with roughly 12% as singletons. These data also featured in a second study, about yellow fever vaccine responses in identical twins.

Source material: CD8+ T cells sorted from blood. These receptors all stem from a woman in her late teens or twenties in good health.

This clonotype was seen more than once but under ten times. This sequence joins TRBV27 and TRBJ2-7; 9 bases match TRBD2. This CDR3 comprises 15 residues. The junction had 10 bases not matched to a gene; V was cut back by 3 bases and J by 7 bases. Per germline, CDR1 MNHEY and CDR2 SMNVEV (reference sequence). CDR3 nucleotides: TGTGCCAGCAGTTTTGGGCTAGCGGGGACTAGGGAGCAGTACTTC. Its translation is CASSFGLAGTREQYF.

V is TRBV6-2 or TRBV6-3 and J is TRBJ2-5; D is ambiguous. Trimming removed 7 bases at V and 2 bases at J, with 14 bases between. Germline V gene data show CDR1 as MNHEY and CDR2 as SVGEGT. There are 14 residues in the CDR3. The CDR3 loop reads CASTPPEKQETQYF. Here the CDR3 DNA reads TGTGCCAGCACCCCCCCCGAGAAGCAAGAGACCCAGTACTTC.

The chain has TRBV7-6 and TRBJ2-1; 10 nucleotides agree with TRBD2. The germline V gene encodes CDR1 SGHVS and CDR2 FNYEAQ. The CDR3 totals 16 residues. J gave up 0 bases and V 8 bases, and 7 bases lay outside the gene matches. As DNA, the CDR3 is TGTGCCAGCGGTACTAGCGGGACGAGCTCCTACAATGAGCAGTTCTTC. Translated, it gives CASGTSGTSSYNEQFF.

This clonotype was seen a few times. The chain couples TRBV28 to TRBJ2-1, with 8 positions matching TRBD2. The germline V gene encodes CDR1 MDHEN and CDR2 SYDVKM. The trim removed 5 bases at V and 4 bases at J, leaving 10 bases unmatched. CDR3 size: 16 residues. CDR3 in amino acids: CASSNPGGVSYNEQFF. The CDR3, as DNA: TGTGCCAGCAGTAACCCCGGGGGGGTGTCATACAATGAGCAGTTCTTC. The full variable domain, its missing parts supplied by reference TRBV28 and TRBJ2-1, is DVKVTQSSRYLVKRTGEKVFLECVQDMDHENMFWYRQDPGLGLRLIYFSYDVKMKEKGDIPEGYSVSREKKERFSLILESASTNQTSMYLCASSNPGGVSYNEQFFGPGTRLTVL.

This clonotype was picked up a small number of times. This sequence joins TRBV19 and TRBJ2-3, with D unclear. This CDR3 spans 16 amino acids. V lost 1 base and J 0 bases, leaving 11 bases between the germline ends. The germline V gene encodes CDR1 LNHDA and CDR2 SQIVND (reference sequence). CDR3: CASSIGPNPSTDTQYF. DNA of the CDR3: TGTGCCAGTAGTATAGGGCCAAACCCTAGCACAGATACGCAGTATTTT.

Here the CDR3 DNA reads TGTGCCACCAGCAGAGTTCGGGACAACTACGAGCAGTACTTC. Protein product: CATSRVRDNYEQYF. The rearrangement joins TRBV15 to TRBJ2-7; TRBD1 is a possible D gene (6 bases). This CDR3 is 14 amino acids long. The germline V and J ends were trimmed by 1 base and 3 bases, with 10 bases remaining between them. Germline CDR1 LNHNV, CDR2 YYDKDF (reference sequence).

The chain joins TRBV19 to TRBJ2-1; perhaps TRBD2 as D (5 bases). CDR3 length: 15 amino acids. The V end was cut by 6 bases, the J end by 7 bases, with 19 bases between. CDR1 and CDR2 (germline): LNHDA, SQIVND (reference sequence). The CDR3: CASSYTSLIGNEQFF. The CDR3 DNA is TGTGCCAGTAGCTATACTAGTCTGATTGGGAATGAGCAGTTCTTC.

This clonotype has more than one count but fewer than ten. The chain is built from TRBV7-9 and TRBJ2-2, with TRBD2 matching over 8 bases. Germline loops: CDR1 SEHNR, CDR2 FQNEAQ (reference sequence). The CDR3 totals 15 residues. Trimming at V came to 10 bases and at J to 0 bases, leaving 7 bases not matched to a gene. The CDR3 spells CANRGTSTNTGELFF. The DNA for the CDR3 is TGTGCCAACCGTGGGACTAGTACGAACACCGGGGAGCTGTTTTTT.